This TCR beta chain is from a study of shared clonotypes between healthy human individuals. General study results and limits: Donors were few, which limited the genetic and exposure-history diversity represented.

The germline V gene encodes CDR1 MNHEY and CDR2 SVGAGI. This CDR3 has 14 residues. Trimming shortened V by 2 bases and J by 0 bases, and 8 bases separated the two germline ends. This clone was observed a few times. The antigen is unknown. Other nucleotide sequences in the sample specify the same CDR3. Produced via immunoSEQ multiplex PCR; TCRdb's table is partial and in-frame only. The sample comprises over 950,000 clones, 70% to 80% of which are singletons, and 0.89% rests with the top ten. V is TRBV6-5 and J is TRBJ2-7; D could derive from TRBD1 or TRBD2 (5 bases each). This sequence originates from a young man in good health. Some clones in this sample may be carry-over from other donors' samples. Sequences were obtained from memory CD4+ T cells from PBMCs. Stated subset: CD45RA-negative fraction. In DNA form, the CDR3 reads TGTGCCAGCAGTTACCGGGACCGCTCCTACGAGCAGTACTTC. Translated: CASSYRDRSYEQYF.